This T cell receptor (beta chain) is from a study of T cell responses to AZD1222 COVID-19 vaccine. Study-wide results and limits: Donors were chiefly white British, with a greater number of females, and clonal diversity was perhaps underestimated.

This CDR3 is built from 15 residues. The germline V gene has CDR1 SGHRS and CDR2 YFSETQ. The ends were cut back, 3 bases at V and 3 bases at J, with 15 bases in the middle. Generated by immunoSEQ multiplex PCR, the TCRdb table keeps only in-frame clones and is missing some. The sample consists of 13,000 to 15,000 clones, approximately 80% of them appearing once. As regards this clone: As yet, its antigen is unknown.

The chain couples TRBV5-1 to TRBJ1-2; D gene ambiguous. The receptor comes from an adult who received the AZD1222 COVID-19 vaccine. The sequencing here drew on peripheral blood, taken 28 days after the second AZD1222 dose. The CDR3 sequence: CASSSQATSDYGYTF. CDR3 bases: TGCGCCAGCAGCTCCCAGGCGACTTCGGACTATGGCTACACCTTC. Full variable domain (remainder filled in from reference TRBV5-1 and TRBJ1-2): KAGVTQTPRYLIKTRGQQVTLSCSPISGHRSVSWYQQTPGQGLQFLFEYFSETQRNKGNFPGRFSGRQFSNSRSEMNVSTLELGDSALYLCASSSQATSDYGYTFGSGTRLTVV.